This T cell receptor (beta chain) derives from a study of blood T cell repertoires in COVID-19. On the study more broadly: The samples span acute and convalescent COVID-19 from the United States, Italy and Spain. Sources were T cells, B-cell-depleted T cells, or PBMCs; the material itself was cDNA or gDNA.

In the source study's methods: How many nucleated cells were present was estimated from reference gene primer amplification. Measured with immunoSEQ multiplex PCR; TCRdb has only the in-frame clones, and not every one. V and J calls and clone size are copied from that table; D and trimming were computed from the DNA. Of some 150,000 clones listed, approximately 90% are singletons. The CDR3 sequence is 14 residues long. Germline CDR1 is SNHLY and CDR2 is FYNNEI. As to this clone: A read error may produce the germline difference seen at one junction end.

The chain combines TRBV2 with TRBJ1-6; 7 nucleotides line up with TRBD1. The source material was peripheral blood. This receptor was identified in a man aged 55 to 69 with active or convalescent COVID-19. The DNA of the CDR3 is TGTGCCAGCAGAGAAGACAGGGCAAGGTCACCCCTCCACTTT. Its protein is CASREDRARSPLHF. Filled out from reference TRBV2 and TRBJ1-6, the complete variable domain reads EPEVTQTPSHQVTQMGQEVILRCVPISNHLYFYWYRQILGQKVEFLVSFYNNEISEKSEIFDDQFSVERPDGSNFTLKIRSTKLEDSAMYFCASREDRARSPLHFGNGTRLTVT.